This entry lists 19 T cell receptor beta chains sequenced from one sample in a study of blood T cell repertoires in COVID-19. Some clones are missing from TCRdb's copy, which holds only in-frame ones; the method was immunoSEQ multiplex PCR. The sample lists around 190,000 clones; 85% to 90% were seen once. Input material: PBMCs or T cells enriched from blood (not recorded which). Receptor source: a woman aged 40-49 years in a cohort exposed to, infected with or recovered from COVID-19 (not recorded which).

V usage is TRBV6-5 and J usage is TRBJ1-2; 8 nucleotides match TRBD1. CDR3 length equals 15 residues. The trim removed 7 bases at V and 7 bases at J, leaving 14 bases unmatched. Germline CDR1 reads MNHEY; CDR2 reads SVGAGI. CDR3 sequence (DNA): TGTGCCAGCAATCTTCTTGCCACAGGGGGTGGTGGCTACACCTTC. It specifies CASNLLATGGGGYTF.

The rearrangement uses TRBV4-3 and TRBJ2-2; 8 bases line up with TRBD1. Germline-derived CDR1 and CDR2 are LGHNA and YSLEER. After removal of 0 bases from V and 5 bases from J, the junction contained 8 bases not matched to a gene. The CDR3 consists of 17 residues. Here the CDR3 reads CASSQDFYRGNTGELFF. In nucleotides, the CDR3 is TGCGCCAGCAGCCAAGATTTTTACAGGGGGAATACCGGGGAGCTGTTTTTT.

This chain links TRBV10-3 with TRBJ2-1; possible D gene TRBD2, 6 bases. Germline V gives CDR1 ENHRY, CDR2 SYGVKD. The CDR3 spans 16 residues. V lost 1 base, J lost 9 bases, and 19 bases lay in between. The CDR3 sequence: CAISEYGGEYRGEQFF. The CDR3 bases are TGTGCCATCAGTGAGTACGGCGGGGAGTATCGCGGTGAGCAGTTCTTC.

This chain joins TRBV25-1 and TRBJ2-1; 7 positions agree with TRBD1. Germline V gene lookup returns CDR1 MGHDK and CDR2 SYGVNS. The CDR3 length is 15 residues. V shed 4 bases, J shed 7 bases, and the junction held 10 bases outside the gene matches. The CDR3 reads CASSVGEGGGNEQFF. CDR3 DNA sequence: TGTGCCAGCAGTGTGGGAGAAGGGGGCGGGAATGAGCAGTTCTTC.

The chain employs TRBV19 and TRBJ1-1; a possible D gene is TRBD1 (6 bases). V lost 5 bases to trimming and J lost 1 base, with 11 bases between them. Germline CDR1 and CDR2: LNHDA and SQIVND (reference sequence). The CDR3 contains 14 residues. The CDR3 DNA is TGTGCCAGTAGTGGGGGCAGGGGGAACACTGAAGCTTTCTTT. This encodes CASSGGRGNTEAFF. The variable domain in full, with the rest retrieved from reference TRBV19 and TRBJ1-1, is DGGITQSPKYLFRKEGQNVTLSCEQNLNHDAMYWYRQDPGQGLRLIYYSQIVNDFQKGDIAEGYSVSREKKESFPLTVTSAQKNPTAFYLCASSGGRGNTEAFFGQGTRLTVV.

The rearrangement uses TRBV4-3 and TRBJ1-2, with D maybe TRBD1 (6 bases). This CDR3 region has 15 residues. Per germline, CDR1 LGHNA and CDR2 YSLEER. Between the trimmed V and J ends, which lost 0 bases and 1 base, there was a span of 9 bases. The CDR3: CASSQEEQGNYGYTF. The CDR3 coding sequence is TGCGCCAGCAGCCAAGAGGAACAGGGTAACTATGGCTACACCTTC.

The CDR3 sequence is CATSRDRQGVLNYGYTF. The CDR3 nucleotides are TGTGCCACCAGCAGAGATAGACAGGGCGTATTGAACTATGGCTACACCTTC. The chain recombines TRBV15 with TRBJ1-2; TRBD1 agrees at 7 bases. In germline, CDR1 is LNHNV, CDR2 YYDKDF (reference sequence). CDR3 size: 17 residues. J gave up 2 bases and V 0 bases, and 9 bases lay outside the gene matches.

This chain links TRBV9 with TRBJ2-2, with unresolved D. The germline gives CDR1 SGDLS, CDR2 YYNGEE. The CDR3 runs 12 residues. V was cut by 0 bases and J by 6 bases, with 3 bases left in between. The CDR3 sequence is CASSVAPGELFF. In DNA form, the CDR3 reads TGTGCCAGCAGCGTAGCTCCCGGGGAGCTGTTTTTT.

V gene TRBV19 combines with J gene TRBJ1-1, with TRBD1 matching 8 bases. The CDR3 covers 17 residues. Germline V gives CDR1 LNHDA, CDR2 SQIVND (reference sequence). Trimming cost V 5 bases and J 1 base; bases outside gene matches: 12. This CDR3 is CASSYPHGQGPNTEAFF. The CDR3 nucleotides read TGTGCCAGTAGTTACCCTCATGGACAGGGCCCGAACACTGAAGCTTTCTTT. The full variable domain, rest sourced from reference TRBV19 and TRBJ1-1, is DGGITQSPKYLFRKEGQNVTLSCEQNLNHDAMYWYRQDPGQGLRLIYYSQIVNDFQKGDIAEGYSVSREKKESFPLTVTSAQKNPTAFYLCASSYPHGQGPNTEAFFGQGTRLTVV.

CDR3 amino acids: CASSLGLNQPQHF. In DNA, the CDR3 is TGTGCCAGCAGCTTGGGGCTTAATCAGCCCCAGCATTTT. This chain joins TRBV5-5 and TRBJ1-5; D remains unclear. CDR3 length: 13 residues. CDR1 is SGHKS and CDR2 is YYEKEE in the germline V gene (reference sequence). V was pared by 0 bases and J by 4 bases, with 5 bases between.

In the case of this clone: In the same sample, other DNA sequences code for this CDR3. V is TRBV12-3 or TRBV12-4 and J is TRBJ1-1, with D possibly TRBD1 on 6 matching bases. Trimming took off 5 bases at V and 4 bases at J, with 11 bases between the two ends. The CDR3 is 13 amino acids. The CDR3 DNA follows: TGTGCCAGCAGTCCGGGAGGGGGCACTGAAGCTTTCTTT. This gives the protein CASSPGGGTEAFF.

This sequence joins TRBV12-3 or TRBV12-4 and TRBJ1-6, with unresolved D. Between the trimmed V and J ends, which lost 2 bases and 9 bases, there was a span of 8 bases. The CDR3 consists of 13 residues. Written as DNA, the CDR3 is TGTGCCAGCAGTTTAAATAGTCCTTCACCCCTCCACTTT. The encoded protein is CASSLNSPSPLHF.

The chain couples TRBV5-5 to TRBJ1-1, with D perhaps matching TRBD1 (6 bases). CDR3 size: 14 residues. Trimming shortened V by 4 bases and J by 5 bases, and 15 bases separated the two germline ends. Germline CDR1 is SGHKS and CDR2 is YYEKEE (reference sequence). The CDR3, as DNA: TGTGCCAGCAGCGCCATCACAGGGACAACTGAAGCTTTCTTT. This sequence encodes CASSAITGTTEAFF.

V and J are TRBV14 and TRBJ1-5; 7 positions agree with TRBD1. This CDR3 has 14 amino acids. Germline V CDR1 and CDR2: SGHDN, FVKESK. The V gene end was trimmed by 7 bases and the J gene end by 5 bases; junction bases not matched to a gene: 8. Here the CDR3 DNA reads TGTGCCAGCACCCGACAGGGTTTCGATCAGCCCCAGCATTTT. This sequence encodes CASTRQGFDQPQHF.

The chain carries TRBV7-9 and TRBJ1-6, with 9 bases lining up with TRBD1. Trimming took 2 bases from V and 9 from J; bases not matched to a gene: 8. In germline, CDR1 is SEHNR, CDR2 FQNEAQ (reference sequence). This CDR3 spans 16 amino acids. The CDR3, as DNA: TGTGCCAGCAGCTTACTGACAGGGGGATTAATTTCACCCCTCCACTTT. Translating gives CASSLLTGGLISPLHF.

This clone was seen only once. The chain carries TRBV9 and TRBJ2-1; D gene ambiguous. V shed 3 bases and J shed 7 bases, with 5 bases lying between them. This CDR3 region has 11 residues. Germline V gene data show CDR1 as SGDLS and CDR2 as YYNGEE. The CDR3 DNA reads TGTGCCAGCAGCGCTAGGAATGAGCAGTTCTTC. Encoded protein: CASSARNEQFF.

This chain joins TRBV7-2 and TRBJ2-3; TRBD2 matches at 12 bases. The trim removed 6 bases at V and 7 bases at J, leaving 8 bases unmatched. CDR1 and CDR2 from the germline V gene are SGHTA and FQGNSA. The CDR3 length is 15 residues. The CDR3 loop is CASRIGLAGLHTQYF. As DNA, the CDR3 is TGTGCCAGCAGGATCGGACTAGCGGGATTACATACGCAGTATTTT.

This rearrangement joins TRBV27 to TRBJ2-1; 11 bases align to TRBD2. This CDR3 is built from 14 residues. Germline CDR1 reads MNHEY; CDR2 reads SMNVEV (reference sequence). The V segment lost 6 bases and the J segment 9 bases; nucleotides outside the gene matches: 7. The CDR3 sequence: CASRGLAEGVEQFF. CDR3 coding DNA: TGTGCCAGCAGGGGACTAGCGGAAGGGGTTGAGCAGTTCTTC.

This chain joins TRBV5-4 and TRBJ2-2, with D possibly matching TRBD1 (6 bases). The CDR3 consists of 15 residues. Per germline, CDR1 SGHNT and CDR2 YYREEE (reference sequence). The V end was cut by 0 bases, the J end by 3 bases, with 9 bases between. In nucleotides, the CDR3 is TGTGCCAGCAGCTTGGACAGGGTCGACACCGGGGAGCTGTTTTTT. This codes for CASSLDRVDTGELFF.